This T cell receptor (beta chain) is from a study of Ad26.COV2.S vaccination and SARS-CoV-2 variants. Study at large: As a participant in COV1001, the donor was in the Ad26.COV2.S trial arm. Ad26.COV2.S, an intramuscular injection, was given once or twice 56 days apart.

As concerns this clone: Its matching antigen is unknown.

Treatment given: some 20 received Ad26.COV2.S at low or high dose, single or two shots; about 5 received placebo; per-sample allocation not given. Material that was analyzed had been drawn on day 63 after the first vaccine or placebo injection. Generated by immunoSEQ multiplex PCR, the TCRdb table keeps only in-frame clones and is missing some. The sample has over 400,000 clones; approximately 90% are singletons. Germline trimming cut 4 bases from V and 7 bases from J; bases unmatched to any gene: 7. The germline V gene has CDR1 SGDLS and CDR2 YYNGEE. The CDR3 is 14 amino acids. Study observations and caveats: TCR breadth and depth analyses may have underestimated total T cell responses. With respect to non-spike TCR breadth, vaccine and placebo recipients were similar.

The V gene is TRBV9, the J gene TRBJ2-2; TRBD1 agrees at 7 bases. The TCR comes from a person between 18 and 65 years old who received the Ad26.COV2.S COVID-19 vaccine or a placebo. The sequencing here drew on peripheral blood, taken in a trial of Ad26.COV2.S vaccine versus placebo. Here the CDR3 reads CASSPGQINGELFF. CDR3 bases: TGTGCCAGCAGCCCGGGACAGATTAACGGGGAGCTGTTTTTT.